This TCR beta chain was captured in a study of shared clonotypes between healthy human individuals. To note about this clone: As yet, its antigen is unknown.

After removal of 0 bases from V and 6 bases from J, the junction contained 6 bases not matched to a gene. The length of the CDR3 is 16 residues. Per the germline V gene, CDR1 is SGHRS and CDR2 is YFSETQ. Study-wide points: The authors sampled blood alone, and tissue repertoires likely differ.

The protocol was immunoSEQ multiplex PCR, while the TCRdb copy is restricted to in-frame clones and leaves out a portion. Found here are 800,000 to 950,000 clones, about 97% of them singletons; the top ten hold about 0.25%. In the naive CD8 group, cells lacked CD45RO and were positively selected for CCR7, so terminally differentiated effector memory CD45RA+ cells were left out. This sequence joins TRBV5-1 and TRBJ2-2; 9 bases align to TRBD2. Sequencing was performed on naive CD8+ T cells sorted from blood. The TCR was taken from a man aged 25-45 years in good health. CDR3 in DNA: TGCGCCAGCAGCTTGGGGTTAGCGGGAGAGGCCGGGGAGCTGTTTTTT. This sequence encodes CASSLGLAGEAGELFF.